These T cell receptor beta chains were read from a single sample in a study of blood T cell repertoires in COVID-19. TCRdb keeps only in-frame clones here, not all; method: immunoSEQ multiplex PCR. The table lists some 310,000 clones, roughly 90% of them singletons. Sequencing was done on a sample of peripheral blood. The receptors here all came from a woman in her 30s with COVID-19, enrolled during active disease. The CDR3 runs from the conserved cysteine through the conserved F or W. D genes are given only for firm matches. Not all rows give a size; the values are once, few, many and, for expanded clones, a class.

clone_size	d_call	v_call	j_call	cdr3_aa	cdr3_nt
NA	NA	TRBV12-3/TRBV12-4	TRBJ2-5	CASSLGEEETQYF	TGTGCCAGCAGTCTAGGGGAGGAAGAGACCCAGTACTTC
NA	NA	TRBV19	TRBJ2-7	CATLIQAGHEQYF	TGTGCCACCCTTATACAGGCAGGCCACGAGCAGTACTTC
NA	NA	TRBV18	TRBJ1-1	CASLSRDTEAFF	TGTGCCAGTCTCAGCAGGGACACTGAAGCTTTCTTT
NA	NA	TRBV21-1	TRBJ2-2	CASSKAPEESNTGELFF	TGTGCCAGCAGCAAAGCTCCTGAGGAGTCGAACACCGGGGAGCTGTTTTTT
NA	TRBD2	TRBV25-1	TRBJ2-3	CASSDRTSGSTDTQYF	TGTGCCAGCAGCGACCGGACTAGCGGTAGCACAGATACGCAGTATTTT
NA	NA	TRBV11-3	TRBJ2-2	CASSYDSTGELFF	TGTGCCAGCAGCTATGACAGCACCGGGGAGCTGTTTTTT
NA	TRBD1	TRBV28	TRBJ2-7	CASSGTGAVFSYEQYF	TGTGCCAGCAGTGGCACAGGGGCCGTTTTCTCCTACGAGCAGTACTTC
NA	NA	TRBV27	TRBJ1-1	CASSLIGAGPEAFF	TGTGCCAGCAGTTTAATTGGGGCGGGACCTGAAGCTTTCTTT
NA	NA	TRBV19	TRBJ2-5	CASATGTETQYF	TGTGCCAGCGCCACGGGTACCGAGACCCAGTACTTC
NA	NA	TRBV29-1	TRBJ1-1	CSVERGWAFF	TGCAGCGTTGAAAGGGGTTGGGCTTTCTTT
NA	TRBD1	TRBV30	TRBJ2-7	CAWSVQGPDEQYF	TGTGCCTGGAGTGTACAGGGGCCGGACGAGCAGTACTTC
NA	TRBD1	TRBV3-1/TRBV3-2	TRBJ1-4	CASSQESGGGEKLFF	TGTGCCAGCAGCCAAGAGTCAGGGGGCGGTGAAAAACTGTTTTTT
NA	TRBD1	TRBV19	TRBJ2-2	CASTRDRGTSITGELFF	TGTGCCAGTACCCGGGACAGGGGGACTAGTATCACCGGGGAGCTGTTTTTT
NA	NA	TRBV6-6	TRBJ2-5	CASKGREWETQYF	TGTGCCAGCAAAGGAAGGGAGTGGGAGACCCAGTACTTC
NA	NA	TRBV5-1	TRBJ1-5	CASSLTAGVGQPQHF	TGCGCCAGCAGCTTGACCGCCGGGGTCGGTCAGCCCCAGCATTTT
NA	NA	TRBV2	TRBJ2-7	CASSEAWGGRMGEQYF	TGTGCCAGCAGCGAGGCCTGGGGTGGGAGAATGGGCGAGCAGTACTTC
NA	TRBD2	TRBV10-1	TRBJ2-3	CASSESPGLAGVQYF	TGCGCCAGCAGTGAGTCCCCTGGACTAGCGGGAGTGCAGTATTTT
NA	TRBD2	TRBV19	TRBJ2-3	CASRTGLAGGSDTQYF	TGTGCCAGTAGAACGGGACTAGCGGGAGGGTCAGATACGCAGTATTTT
NA	TRBD2	TRBV3-1/TRBV3-2	TRBJ2-7	CASSSGLAVNYEQYF	TGTGCCAGCAGCTCCGGACTAGCGGTAAACTACGAGCAGTACTTC
NA	NA	TRBV6-6	TRBJ1-1	CASSSTYSSGAFF	TGTGCCAGCAGTTCCACCTACAGTAGTGGAGCTTTCTTT
NA	TRBD2	TRBV9	TRBJ2-1	CASSVEKGLAGDNEQFF	TGTGCCAGCAGCGTAGAAAAGGGACTAGCGGGAGACAATGAGCAGTTCTTC
NA	TRBD1	TRBV3-1/TRBV3-2	TRBJ1-2	CASSQSTGGYYGYTF	TGTGCCAGCAGCCAGAGTACAGGGGGTTACTATGGCTACACCTTC
NA	NA	TRBV11-2	TRBJ2-3	CASGLYGTDTQYF	TGTGCCAGCGGCTTATACGGTACAGATACGCAGTATTTT
NA	TRBD2	TRBV11-2	TRBJ2-2	CASRPLAGDTGELFF	TGTGCCAGCAGACCACTAGCGGGAGACACCGGGGAGCTGTTTTTT
NA	NA	TRBV9	TRBJ2-7	CASSPRESGPPNHEQYF	TGTGCCAGCAGCCCCCGGGAGTCAGGACCCCCCAACCACGAGCAGTACTTC
NA	TRBD2	TRBV11-2	TRBJ2-7	CASRAGGRHYEQYF	TGTGCCAGCAGGGCAGGCGGGAGGCACTACGAGCAGTACTTC
NA	TRBD1	TRBV11-2	TRBJ2-7	CASSLAGQGTYEQYF	TGTGCCAGCAGCTTAGCCGGACAGGGGACCTACGAGCAGTACTTC
NA	NA	TRBV29-1	TRBJ2-7	CSVLGQARDLQYF	TGCAGCGTTTTGGGGCAGGCTCGCGACTTGCAGTACTTC
once	TRBD2	TRBV27	TRBJ2-5	CASSPPDRITSGSVGETQYF	TGTGCCAGCAGTCCACCCGACAGGATCACTAGCGGGAGTGTCGGTGAGACCCAGTACTTC
NA	NA	TRBV28	TRBJ1-4	CASRPGHRNEKLFF	TGTGCCAGCAGACCGGGACACAGAAACGAAAAACTGTTTTTT
NA	TRBD1	TRBV30	TRBJ1-5	CAWSLNRGGQPQHF	TGTGCCTGGAGCCTTAACAGGGGAGGTCAGCCCCAGCATTTT
NA	NA	TRBV25-1	TRBJ2-7	CASSEGGRHEQYF	TGTGCCAGCAGTGAGGGTGGGCGCCACGAGCAGTACTTC
NA	TRBD2	TRBV5-4	TRBJ2-7	CASSSGTSGKSSYEQYF	TGTGCCAGCAGCTCAGGGACTAGCGGGAAGAGCTCCTACGAGCAGTACTTC
NA	NA	TRBV21-1	TRBJ2-1	CASSITRDEQFF	TGTGCCAGCAGCATTACTAGGGATGAGCAGTTCTTC
NA	NA	TRBV27	TRBJ2-7	CASSVLGAYEQYF	TGTGCCAGCAGTGTCCTAGGGGCCTACGAGCAGTACTTC
NA	NA	TRBV10-3	TRBJ2-7	CAISEESAPGGEQYF	TGTGCCATCAGTGAAGAAAGCGCCCCCGGGGGCGAGCAGTACTTC
NA	NA	TRBV18	TRBJ1-5	CASSIGKGVVQPQHF	TGTGCCAGCTCAATCGGTAAGGGGGTGGTGCAGCCCCAGCATTTT
NA	TRBD1	TRBV25-1	TRBJ1-3	CASSADRGPGNTIYF	TGTGCCAGCAGTGCTGACAGGGGTCCTGGAAACACCATATATTTT
NA	NA	TRBV5-1	TRBJ1-2	CASSFWGDYGYTF	TGCGCCAGCAGCTTTTGGGGGGACTATGGCTACACCTTC
NA	NA	TRBV2	TRBJ2-1	CASSTQGAGWGYNEQFF	TGTGCCAGCAGTACCCAAGGAGCGGGTTGGGGGTACAATGAGCAGTTCTTC
NA	NA	TRBV27	TRBJ2-7	CASSPVDGSSYEQYF	TGTGCCAGCAGTCCAGTTGACGGGAGCTCCTACGAGCAGTACTTC
few	TRBD1	TRBV7-2	TRBJ1-1	CASSLQGGFTEAFF	TGTGCCAGCAGCTTACAGGGGGGATTCACTGAAGCTTTCTTT
NA	NA	TRBV6-4	TRBJ1-3	CAAWGVSGNTIYF	TGTGCCGCCTGGGGGGTCTCTGGAAACACCATATATTTT
NA	TRBD2	TRBV7-2	TRBJ2-7	CASSLVPSGKGAYEQYF	TGTGCCAGCAGCTTAGTTCCTAGCGGGAAGGGGGCCTACGAGCAGTACTTC
NA	NA	TRBV21-1	TRBJ1-5	CASSKQGEEEDGSFYSNQPQHF	TGTGCCAGCAGCAAACAAGGGGAGGAGGAGGACGGTTCCTTTTATAGCAATCAGCCCCAGCATTTT
NA	NA	TRBV28	TRBJ1-2	CASREDSRANYGYTF	TGTGCCAGCAGGGAGGACAGCCGAGCTAACTATGGCTACACCTTC
many	TRBD1	TRBV7-2	TRBJ1-4	CASSFPGQGKKLFF	TGTGCCAGCAGCTTCCCGGGACAGGGAAAAAAACTGTTTTTT
NA	TRBD2	TRBV7-9	TRBJ2-3	CASSLLAGSGDTQYF	TGTGCCAGCAGCCTACTAGCGGGATCGGGGGATACGCAGTATTTT
NA	TRBD2	TRBV7-9	TRBJ2-3	CASSSGTSGPTDTQYF	TGTGCCAGCAGCTCGGGGACTAGCGGCCCCACAGATACGCAGTATTTT
few	NA	TRBV18	TRBJ2-1	CASHIGTGSDEQFF	TGTGCCAGCCACATTGGGACTGGAAGTGACGAGCAGTTCTTC
NA	NA	TRBV3-1/TRBV3-2	TRBJ1-2	CASSQGTGRDYGYTF	TGTGCCAGCAGCCAAGGCACAGGGAGAGACTATGGCTACACCTTC
NA	TRBD1	TRBV7-8	TRBJ2-2	CASPAPGQEINTGELFF	TGTGCCAGCCCCGCCCCGGGACAGGAGATCAACACCGGGGAGCTGTTTTTT
NA	NA	TRBV30	TRBJ1-1	CAWSPAVFDKPSAEAFF	TGTGCCTGGAGTCCGGCAGTTTTTGACAAACCTTCGGCTGAAGCTTTCTTT
NA	TRBD2	TRBV29-1	TRBJ2-1	CSVGAPLNRTSGHHNEQFF	TGCAGCGTTGGGGCCCCGCTCAACAGGACTAGCGGACACCATAATGAGCAGTTCTTC
NA	TRBD2	TRBV30	TRBJ2-1	CAWSSSGLGYNEQFF	TGTGCCTGGAGTTCTAGCGGATTGGGATACAATGAGCAGTTCTTC
NA	NA	TRBV5-1	TRBJ2-7	CASSFQGVRHEQYF	TGCGCCAGCAGCTTTCAAGGGGTGAGGCACGAGCAGTACTTC
NA	NA	TRBV3-1/TRBV3-2	TRBJ1-6	CASSLASLSYNSPLHF	TGTGCCAGCAGCCTAGCATCTCTCTCCTATAATTCACCCCTCCACTTT